One sample yielded the 5 T cell receptor beta chains listed below, sequenced in a study of OX40 agonist ivuxolimab in advanced cancers. Some clones are missing from TCRdb's copy, which holds only in-frame ones; the method was immunoSEQ multiplex PCR. Of some 18,000 clones in the sample, about 92% were seen once. This material consisted of CD4+ or CD8+ T cells sorted from blood, taken in a trial of the OX40 agonist ivuxolimab. These receptors all stem from an adult with an advanced solid tumor such as melanoma, head and neck, liver or kidney cancer.

This clone has a handful of counts. V and J are TRBV28 and TRBJ1-5; no clear D. V lost 3 bases and J lost 0, with 9 bases in between. CDR1 is MDHEN and CDR2 is SYDVKM in the germline V gene. This CDR3 region has 15 residues. The CDR3 loop is CASSFVRASNQPQHF. CDR3 sequence (DNA): TGTGCCAGCAGTTTTGTTAGGGCTAGCAATCAGCCCCAGCATTTT.

The chain recombines TRBV19 with TRBJ2-3; TRBD2 matches 8 bases. Germline CDR1 reads LNHDA; CDR2 reads SQIVND (reference sequence). The length of the CDR3 is 17 residues. V trimming: 4 bases; J trimming: 2 bases; junction bases outside the gene matches: 11. CDR3 loop: CASSKERAGVTTDTQYF. CDR3 nucleotides: TGTGCCAGTAGTAAGGAGCGAGCGGGGGTGACCACAGATACGCAGTATTTT. The full variable domain, completed using reference TRBV19 and TRBJ2-3, is DGGITQSPKYLFRKEGQNVTLSCEQNLNHDAMYWYRQDPGQGLRLIYYSQIVNDFQKGDIAEGYSVSREKKESFPLTVTSAQKNPTAFYLCASSKERAGVTTDTQYFGPGTRLTVL.

The genes are TRBV7-3 and TRBJ2-2; the match to TRBD1 covers 7 bases. This CDR3 has 18 residues. Germline V CDR1 and CDR2: SGHTA, FQGTGA. The V gene end was trimmed by 1 base and the J gene end by 5 bases; junction bases not matched to a gene: 13. This CDR3 reads CASSLMPRTGAFTGELFF. The CDR3 coding sequence is TGTGCCAGCAGCTTAATGCCCCGGACAGGCGCCTTTACCGGGGAGCTGTTTTTT.

V and J are TRBV5-6 and TRBJ2-7; D unclear. Germline-derived CDR1 and CDR2 are SGHDT and YYEEEE. The CDR3 is 13 amino acids. Deletions cut 2 bases from V and 3 bases from J, with 9 bases between. CDR3 loop: CASSLRRIYEQYF. CDR3 sequence (DNA): TGTGCCAGCAGCTTAAGGAGAATCTACGAGCAGTACTTC.

This clone occurred a few times. In nucleotides, the CDR3 is TGTGCCAGCAGCTTAGCGCTAGCGGGAGTTTATGCGAACACCGGGGAGCTGTTTTTT. It is translated as CASSLALAGVYANTGELFF. This chain uses TRBV7-9 with TRBJ2-2; 10 bases agree with TRBD2. V gave up 0 bases and J gave up 0 bases; unmatched junction bases: 7. This CDR3 is 19 amino acids long. In germline, CDR1 is SEHNR, CDR2 FQNEAQ (reference sequence).